This TCR beta chain was sequenced in a study of multiple sclerosis patients with progressive multifocal leukoencephalopathy. Time point in this sample: approximately 12 months of natalizumab therapy. All PML patients were female, and all patients had earlier interferon beta. T1 and T2 blood were collected at 6 and 12 months of natalizumab. Germline CDR1 SGDLS, CDR2 YYNGEE. With 4 bases removed from V and 4 bases from J, the gap between germline ends came to 10 bases. This CDR3 contains 13 residues. Sequencing used immunoSEQ multiplex PCR; TCRdb keeps in-frame clones, though not all of them. Altogether around 25,000 clones are present, approximately 90% being singletons, with the ten largest covering 2% to 2.5%. This clone appeared once.

This TCR was sampled from a man aged 30 to 45 with multiple sclerosis. V and J are TRBV9 and TRBJ2-3; the D is unclear. The sample here was PBMCs, taken from a patient treated with natalizumab. CDR3 amino acids: CASSSNLADTQYF. The DNA of the CDR3 is TGTGCCAGCAGCTCTAACCTCGCAGATACGCAGTATTTT.